Detailed here is one T cell receptor beta chain. The entry originates in a study of shared clonotypes between healthy human individuals. Germline V lookup: CDR1 SGHTA, CDR2 FQGNSA. The CDR3 has 14 residues. The ends lost 6 bases at V and 3 bases at J; junction bases unmatched: 8. Here immunoSEQ multiplex PCR was the method, and the copy in TCRdb shows in-frame clones only, minus some. The sample yields hundreds of thousands of clones, around 80% seen once. Source material: PBMCs. The rearrangement uses TRBV7-2 and TRBJ2-7; 7 positions agree with TRBD2. This TCR derives from a middle-aged woman in good health. Some clones in this sample may be carry-over from other donors' samples. The CDR3 DNA follows: TGTGCCAGCAGTCGCGGGAGAGGGGTCTACGAGCAGTACTTC. Translating gives CASSRGRGVYEQYF.